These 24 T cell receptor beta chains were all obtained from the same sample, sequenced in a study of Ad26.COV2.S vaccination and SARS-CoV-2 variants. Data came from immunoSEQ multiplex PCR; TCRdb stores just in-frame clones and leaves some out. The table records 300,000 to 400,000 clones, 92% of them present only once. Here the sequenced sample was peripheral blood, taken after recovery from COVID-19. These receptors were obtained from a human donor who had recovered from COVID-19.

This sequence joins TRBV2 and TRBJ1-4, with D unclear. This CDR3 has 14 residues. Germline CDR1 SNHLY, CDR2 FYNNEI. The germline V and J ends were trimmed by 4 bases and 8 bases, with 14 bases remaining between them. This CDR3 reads CASSGSRVQEKLFF. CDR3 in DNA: TGTGCCAGCAGTGGGTCTAGGGTGCAAGAAAAACTGTTTTTT.

CDR3 nucleotides: TGTGCCAGCAGCCAGACAGGGTCATATGGCTACACCTTC. It encodes CASSQTGSYGYTF. The chain recombines TRBV14 with TRBJ1-2; the match to TRBD1 covers 7 bases. The CDR3 totals 13 residues. With V trimmed by 3 bases and J by 5 bases, 3 bases remained unmatched. CDR1 SGHDN and CDR2 FVKESK come from the germline V gene.

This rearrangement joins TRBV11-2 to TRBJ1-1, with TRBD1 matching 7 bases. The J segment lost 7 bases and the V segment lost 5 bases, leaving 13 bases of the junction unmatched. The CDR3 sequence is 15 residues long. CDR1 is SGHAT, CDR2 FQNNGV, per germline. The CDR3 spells CASSPAGGQSYEAFF. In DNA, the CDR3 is TGTGCCAGCAGCCCAGCGGGGGGACAGAGTTATGAAGCTTTCTTT.

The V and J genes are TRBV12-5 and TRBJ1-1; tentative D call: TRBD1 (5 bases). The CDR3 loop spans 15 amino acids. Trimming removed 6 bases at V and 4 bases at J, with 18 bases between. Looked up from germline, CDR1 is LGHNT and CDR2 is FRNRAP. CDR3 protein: CASGRPGGVGTEAFF. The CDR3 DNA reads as TGTGCTAGTGGACGTCCGGGAGGGGTGGGCACTGAAGCTTTCTTT.

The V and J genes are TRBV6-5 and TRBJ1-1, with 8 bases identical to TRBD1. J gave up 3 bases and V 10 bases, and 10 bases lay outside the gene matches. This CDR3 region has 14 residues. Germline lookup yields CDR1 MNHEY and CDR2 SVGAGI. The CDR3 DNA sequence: TGTGCCACTTCGACAGGGGAGAGGGACACTGAAGCTTTCTTT. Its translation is CATSTGERDTEAFF.

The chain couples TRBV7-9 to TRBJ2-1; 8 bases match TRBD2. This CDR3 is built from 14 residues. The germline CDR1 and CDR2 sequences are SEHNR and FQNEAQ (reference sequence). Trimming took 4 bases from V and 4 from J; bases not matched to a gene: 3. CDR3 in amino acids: CASSSGTRYNEQFF. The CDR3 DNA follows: TGTGCCAGCAGCTCCGGGACTAGGTACAATGAGCAGTTCTTC.

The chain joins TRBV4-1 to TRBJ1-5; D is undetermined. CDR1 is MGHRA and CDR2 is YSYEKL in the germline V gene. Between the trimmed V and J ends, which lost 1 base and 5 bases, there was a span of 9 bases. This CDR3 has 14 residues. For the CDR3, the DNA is TGCGCCAGCAGCCAAGGCAATTTAGATCAGCCCCAGCATTTT. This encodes CASSQGNLDQPQHF.

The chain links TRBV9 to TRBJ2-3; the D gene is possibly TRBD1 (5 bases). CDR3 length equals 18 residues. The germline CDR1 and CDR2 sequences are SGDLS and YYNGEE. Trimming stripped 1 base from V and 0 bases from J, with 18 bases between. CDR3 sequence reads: CASSVPLGADTSTDTQYF. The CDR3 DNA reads TGTGCCAGCAGCGTACCTCTAGGGGCGGACACTAGCACAGATACGCAGTATTTT.

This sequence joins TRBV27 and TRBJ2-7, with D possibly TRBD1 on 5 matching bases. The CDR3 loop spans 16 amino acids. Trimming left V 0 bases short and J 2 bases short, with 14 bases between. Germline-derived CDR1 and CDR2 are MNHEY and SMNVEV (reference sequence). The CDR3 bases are TGTGCCAGCAGTTTATCTGCCAGGGTGATTCCCTACGAGCAGTACTTC. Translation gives CASSLSARVIPYEQYF.

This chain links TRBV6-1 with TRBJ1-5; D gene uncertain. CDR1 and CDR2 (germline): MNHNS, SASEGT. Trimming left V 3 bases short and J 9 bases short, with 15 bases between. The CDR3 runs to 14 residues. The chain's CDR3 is CASSDIGSIGPQHF. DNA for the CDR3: TGTGCCAGCAGTGATATAGGAAGTATTGGGCCCCAGCATTTT.

The CDR3 DNA sequence: TGTGCCAGCAGTGATGGAGGGACAGAGACCCAGTACTTC. Amino acid sequence: CASSDGGTETQYF. This chain connects TRBV25-1 to TRBJ2-5; a possible D gene is TRBD2 (6 bases). The CDR3 covers 13 residues. Trimming cost V 3 bases and J 4 bases, with 9 bases left between them. The germline gives CDR1 MGHDK, CDR2 SYGVNS.

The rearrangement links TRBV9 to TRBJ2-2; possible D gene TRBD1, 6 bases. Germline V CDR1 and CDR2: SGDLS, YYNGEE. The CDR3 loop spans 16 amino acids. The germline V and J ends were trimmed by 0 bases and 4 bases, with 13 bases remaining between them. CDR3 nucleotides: TGTGCCAGCAGCGTAGTACAGGGACGAGGCACCGGGGAGCTGTTTTTT. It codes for CASSVVQGRGTGELFF.

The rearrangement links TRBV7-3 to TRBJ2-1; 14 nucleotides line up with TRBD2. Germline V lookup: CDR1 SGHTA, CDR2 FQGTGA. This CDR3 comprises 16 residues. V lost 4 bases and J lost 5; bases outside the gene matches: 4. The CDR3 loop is CASSSPGLAGDNEQFF. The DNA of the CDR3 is TGTGCCAGCAGCTCTCCGGGACTAGCGGGGGACAATGAGCAGTTCTTC.

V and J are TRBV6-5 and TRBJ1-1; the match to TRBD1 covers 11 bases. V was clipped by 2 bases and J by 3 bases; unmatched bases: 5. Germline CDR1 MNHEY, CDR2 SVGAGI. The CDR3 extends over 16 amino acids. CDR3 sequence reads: CASSYIRTGGYTEAFF. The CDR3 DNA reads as TGTGCCAGCAGTTACATCAGGACAGGGGGCTACACTGAAGCTTTCTTT.

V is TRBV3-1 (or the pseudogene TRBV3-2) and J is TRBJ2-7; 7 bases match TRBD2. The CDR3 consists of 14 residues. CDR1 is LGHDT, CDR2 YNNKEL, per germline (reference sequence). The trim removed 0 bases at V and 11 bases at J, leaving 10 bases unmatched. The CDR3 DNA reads TGTGCCAGCAGCCAAGAAGAGAAAGGGAGGGGAAAGTACTTC. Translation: CASSQEEKGRGKYF.

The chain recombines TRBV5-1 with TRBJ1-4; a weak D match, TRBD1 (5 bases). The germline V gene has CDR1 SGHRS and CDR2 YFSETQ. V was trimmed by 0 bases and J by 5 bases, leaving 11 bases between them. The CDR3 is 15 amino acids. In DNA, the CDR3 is TGCGCCAGCAGCTTGGATGGGACCGCAAATGAAAAACTGTTTTTT. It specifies CASSLDGTANEKLFF.

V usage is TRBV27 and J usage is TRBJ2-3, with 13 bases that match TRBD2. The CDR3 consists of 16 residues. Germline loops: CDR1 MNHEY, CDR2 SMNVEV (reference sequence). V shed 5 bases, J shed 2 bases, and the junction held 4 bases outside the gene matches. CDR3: CASSVTSGGITDTQYF. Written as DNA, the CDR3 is TGTGCCAGCAGTGTGACTAGCGGGGGGATCACAGATACGCAGTATTTT.

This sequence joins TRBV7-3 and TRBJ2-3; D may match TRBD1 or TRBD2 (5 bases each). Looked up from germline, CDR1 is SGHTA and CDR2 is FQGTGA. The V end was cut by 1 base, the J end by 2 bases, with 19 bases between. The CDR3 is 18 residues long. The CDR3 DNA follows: TGTGCCAGCAGCTTAAGGGGCAGGGACGCACCTCTCACAGATACGCAGTATTTT. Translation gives CASSLRGRDAPLTDTQYF.

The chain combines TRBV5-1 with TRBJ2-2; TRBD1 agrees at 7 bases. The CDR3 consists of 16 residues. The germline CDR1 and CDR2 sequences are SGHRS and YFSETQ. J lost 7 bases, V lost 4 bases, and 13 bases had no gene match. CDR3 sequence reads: CASSPSRGQFIGELFF. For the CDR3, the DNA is TGCGCCAGCAGCCCGAGCCGGGGACAGTTTATCGGGGAGCTGTTTTTT.

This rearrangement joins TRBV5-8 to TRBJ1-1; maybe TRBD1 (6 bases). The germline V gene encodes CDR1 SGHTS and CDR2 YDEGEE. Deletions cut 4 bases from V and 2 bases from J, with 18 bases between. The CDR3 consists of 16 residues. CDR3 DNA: TGTGCCAGCAGCACCCTTTTGGGACATTACAACACTGAAGCTTTCTTT. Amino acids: CASSTLLGHYNTEAFF.

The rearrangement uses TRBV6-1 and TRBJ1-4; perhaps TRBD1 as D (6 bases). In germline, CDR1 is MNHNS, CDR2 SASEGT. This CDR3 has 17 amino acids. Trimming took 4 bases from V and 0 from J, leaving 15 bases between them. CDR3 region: CASSAIEQGATNEKLFF. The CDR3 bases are TGTGCCAGCAGTGCCATTGAACAGGGAGCAACTAATGAAAAACTGTTTTTT.

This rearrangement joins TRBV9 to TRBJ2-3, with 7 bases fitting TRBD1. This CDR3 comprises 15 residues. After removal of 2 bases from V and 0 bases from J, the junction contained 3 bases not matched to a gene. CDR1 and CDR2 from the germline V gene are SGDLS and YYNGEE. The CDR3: CASSVTGASTDTQYF. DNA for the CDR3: TGTGCCAGCAGCGTTACAGGGGCTAGCACAGATACGCAGTATTTT.

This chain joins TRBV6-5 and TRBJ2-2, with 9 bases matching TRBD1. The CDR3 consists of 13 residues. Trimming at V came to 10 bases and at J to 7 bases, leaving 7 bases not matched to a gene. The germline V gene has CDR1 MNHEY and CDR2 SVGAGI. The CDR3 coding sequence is TGTGCCACGACACAGGGGGCGGGCGGGGAGCTGTTTTTT. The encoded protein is CATTQGAGGELFF.

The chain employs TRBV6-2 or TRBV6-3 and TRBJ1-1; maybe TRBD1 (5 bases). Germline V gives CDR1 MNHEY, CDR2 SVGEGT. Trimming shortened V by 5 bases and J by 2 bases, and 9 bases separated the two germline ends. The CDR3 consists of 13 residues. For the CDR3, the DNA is TGTGCCAGCAGTCTAGACAGCAACACTGAAGCTTTCTTT. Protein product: CASSLDSNTEAFF.